A selection of T cell receptor beta chains follows, all from one sample in a study of glioma-infiltrating T cells. TCRdb re-called the multiplex PCR reads through MiXCR, storing one row per CDR3 protein. The table includes over 100,000 distinct CDR3 sequences, around a quarter detected once. Material: glioma tissue, nonneoplastic brain tissue, or PBMCs (not recorded which). These receptors were collected from a human donor with low-grade glioma or glioblastoma, undergoing nonglioma brain surgery, or in good health (not recorded which). CDR3s include the opening cysteine and the closing phenylalanine or tryptophan. The D gene is left open where the match is weak. Clone sizes are given selectively: once, few, many, or a class where the clone is expanded.

TRBV5-1	TRBJ1-1	NA	once	CASSPYGLNTEAFF	TGCGCCAGCAGCCCGTACGGCTTGAACACTGAAGCTTTCTTT
TRBV4-1	TRBJ1-1	NA	NA	CASSQDPRPNTKAFF	TGCGCCAGCAGCCAAGATCCCCGACCGAACACTAAAGCTTTCTTT
TRBV7-2	TRBJ1-5	NA	NA	CASSLELSGYQPQHF	TGTGCCAGCAGCTTAGAATTGAGCGGGTATCAGCCCCAGCATTTT
TRBV7-2	TRBJ2-7	NA	few	CASTQTGRGREQYF	TGTGCCAGCACCCAGACAGGCCGGGGAAGAGAGCAGTACTTC
TRBV6-1	TRBJ2-1	TRBD1	NA	CPSAGGQFEQFF	TGTCCCAGTGCAGGGGGCCAGTTTGAGCAGTTCTTC
TRBV28	TRBJ2-1	NA	many	CASSSLLATSYNEQFF	TGTGCCAGCAGTTCCCTGCTAGCGACCTCCTACAATGAGCAGTTCTTC
TRBV4-1	TRBJ2-1	NA	many	CASSQDRAGVDNEQFF	TGCGCCAGCAGCCAAGATAGGGCAGGGGTCGACAATGAGCAGTTCTTC
TRBV2	TRBJ1-5	NA	NA	CASSARTTRNQPQHF	TGTGCCAGCAGTGCTCGGACAACCAGGAATCAGCCCCAGCATTTT
TRBV27	TRBJ1-1	NA	many	CASTRAGAGTEAFF	TGTGCCAGCACAAGGGCAGGGGCCGGCACTGAAGCTTTCTTT
TRBV6-2/TRBV6-3	TRBJ1-1	NA	many	CASKHLGGTEAFF	TGTGCCAGCAAACACCTTGGAGGCACTGAAGCTTTCTTT
TRBV28	TRBJ2-1	NA	many	CASSFSSGMINEQFF	TGTGCCAGCAGTTTCTCGTCCGGGATGATAAATGAGCAGTTCTTC
TRBV18	TRBJ2-1	TRBD1	NA	CASSPSWTGYGGEQFF	TGTGCCAGCTCACCATCCTGGACAGGCTATGGTGGTGAGCAGTTCTTC
TRBV5-4	TRBJ1-1	TRBD1	many	CASSAGQANTEAFF	TGTGCCAGCAGCGCTGGACAGGCGAACACTGAAGCTTTCTTT
TRBV11-2	TRBJ2-5	TRBD2	NA	CASSRGLAGGRIMEETQYF	TGTGCCAGCAGCCGGGGACTAGCGGGGGGGCGGATTATGGAGGAGACCCAGTACTTC